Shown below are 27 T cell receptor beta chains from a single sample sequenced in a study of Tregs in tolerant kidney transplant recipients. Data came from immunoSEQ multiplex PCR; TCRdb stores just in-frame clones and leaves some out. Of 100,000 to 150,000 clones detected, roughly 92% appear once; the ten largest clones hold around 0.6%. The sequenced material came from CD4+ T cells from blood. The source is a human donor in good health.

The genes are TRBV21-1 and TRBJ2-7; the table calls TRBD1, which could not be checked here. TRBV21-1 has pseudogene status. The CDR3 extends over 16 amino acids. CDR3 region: CASSTTGPRALYEQYF. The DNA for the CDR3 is TGTGCCAGCAGTACCACAGGTCCACGGGCCCTCTACGAGCAGTACTTC.

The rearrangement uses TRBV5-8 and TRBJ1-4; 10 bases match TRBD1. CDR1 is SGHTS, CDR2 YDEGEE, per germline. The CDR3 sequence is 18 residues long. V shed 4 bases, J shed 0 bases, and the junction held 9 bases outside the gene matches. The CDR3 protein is CASSQLTGGLTTNEKLFF. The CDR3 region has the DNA TGTGCCAGCAGCCAGCTGACAGGGGGCCTCACAACTAATGAAAAACTGTTTTTT.

CDR3 nucleotide sequence: TGTGCCAGCTCACCACGGGGTCCGGACTCCTACGAGCAGTACTTC. Translation gives CASSPRGPDSYEQYF. This chain joins TRBV18 and TRBJ2-7; D remains unclear. The V and J ends lost 1 base and 0 bases respectively, with 10 bases between them. Germline V gene lookup returns CDR1 KGHSH and CDR2 LQKENI. The CDR3 is made up of 15 amino acids. Filled out from reference TRBV18 and TRBJ2-7, the complete variable domain reads NAGVMQNPRHLVRRRGQEARLRCSPMKGHSHVYWYRQLPEEGLKFMVYLQKENIIDESGMPKERFSAEFPKEGPSILRIQQVVRGDSAAYFCASSPRGPDSYEQYFGPGTRLTVT.

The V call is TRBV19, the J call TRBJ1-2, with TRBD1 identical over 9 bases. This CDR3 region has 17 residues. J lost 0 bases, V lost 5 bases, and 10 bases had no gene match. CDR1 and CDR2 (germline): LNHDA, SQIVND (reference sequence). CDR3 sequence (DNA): TGTGCCAGTAGTTTAGCGGGACAGGGCCCCTCTAACTATGGCTACACCTTC. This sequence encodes CASSLAGQGPSNYGYTF.

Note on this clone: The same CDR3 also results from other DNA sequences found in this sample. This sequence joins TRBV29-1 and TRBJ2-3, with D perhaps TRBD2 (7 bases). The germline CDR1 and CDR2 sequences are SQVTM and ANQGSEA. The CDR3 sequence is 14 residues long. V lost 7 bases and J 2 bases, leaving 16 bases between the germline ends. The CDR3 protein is CSGGAGDLTDTQYF. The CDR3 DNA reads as TGCAGCGGGGGGGCGGGAGACCTCACAGATACGCAGTATTTT.

Here the CDR3 reads CASSSQGSSGNNYNEQFF. CDR3 in DNA: TGTGCCAGCAGCTCACAGGGGTCTAGCGGGAATAACTACAATGAGCAGTTCTTC. The chain combines TRBV7-8 with TRBJ2-1; 9 nucleotides line up with TRBD2. Trimming took 4 bases from V and 3 from J; bases not matched to a gene: 13. The CDR3 length is 18 residues. The V gene's germline CDR1 is SGHVS and CDR2 FQNEAQ.

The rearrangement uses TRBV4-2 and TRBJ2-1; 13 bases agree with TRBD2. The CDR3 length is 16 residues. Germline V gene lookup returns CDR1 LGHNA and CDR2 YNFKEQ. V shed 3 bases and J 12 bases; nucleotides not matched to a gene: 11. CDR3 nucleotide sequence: TGTGCCAGCAGCCAGGCGGGGACTAGCGGGACAGGTCGGCAGTTCTTC. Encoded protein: CASSQAGTSGTGRQFF.

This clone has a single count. The CDR3 sequence is CASSLLGGTNYGYTF. The CDR3 DNA reads as TGCGCCAGCAGCTTACTGGGTGGAACCAACTATGGCTACACCTTC. V usage is TRBV5-1 and J usage is TRBJ1-2; D is undetermined. The V end lost 2 bases, the J end lost 2 bases, and 13 bases lay between the germline ends. The V gene's germline CDR1 is SGHRS and CDR2 YFSETQ. This CDR3 has 15 amino acids.

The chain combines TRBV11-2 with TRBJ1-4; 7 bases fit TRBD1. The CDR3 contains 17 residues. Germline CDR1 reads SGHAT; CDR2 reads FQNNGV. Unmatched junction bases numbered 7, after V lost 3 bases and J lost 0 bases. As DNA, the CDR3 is TGTGCCAGCAGCTTTCTAGGGGGCCCCGCAACTAATGAAAAACTGTTTTTT. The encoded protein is CASSFLGGPATNEKLFF.

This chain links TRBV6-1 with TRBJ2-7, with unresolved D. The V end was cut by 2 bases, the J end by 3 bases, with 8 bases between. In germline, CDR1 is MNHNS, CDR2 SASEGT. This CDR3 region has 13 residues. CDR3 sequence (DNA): TGTGCCAGCAGTGAAAGGGCAGACTACGAGCAGTACTTC. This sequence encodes CASSERADYEQYF.

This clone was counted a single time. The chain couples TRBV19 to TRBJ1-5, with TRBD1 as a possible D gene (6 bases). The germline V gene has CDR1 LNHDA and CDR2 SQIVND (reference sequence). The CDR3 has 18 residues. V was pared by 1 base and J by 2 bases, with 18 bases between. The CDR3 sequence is CASSIGTTGKVGNQPQHF. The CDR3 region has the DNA TGTGCCAGTAGTATAGGTACCACAGGGAAGGTCGGCAATCAGCCCCAGCATTTT.

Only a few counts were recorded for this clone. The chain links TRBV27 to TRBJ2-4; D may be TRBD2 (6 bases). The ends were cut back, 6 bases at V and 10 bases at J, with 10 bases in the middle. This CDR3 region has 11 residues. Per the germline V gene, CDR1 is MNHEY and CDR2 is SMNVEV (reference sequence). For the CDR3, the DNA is TGTGCCAGCAGCGGGAGCGGTATTCAGTACTTC. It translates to CASSGSGIQYF.

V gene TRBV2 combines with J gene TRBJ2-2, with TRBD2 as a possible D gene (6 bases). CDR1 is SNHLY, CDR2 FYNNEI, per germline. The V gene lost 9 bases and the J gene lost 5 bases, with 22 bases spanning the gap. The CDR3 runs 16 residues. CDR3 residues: CASSPKGWRATGELFF. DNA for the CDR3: TGTGCCAGTTCCCCAAAGGGGTGGAGGGCTACCGGGGAGCTGTTTTTT.

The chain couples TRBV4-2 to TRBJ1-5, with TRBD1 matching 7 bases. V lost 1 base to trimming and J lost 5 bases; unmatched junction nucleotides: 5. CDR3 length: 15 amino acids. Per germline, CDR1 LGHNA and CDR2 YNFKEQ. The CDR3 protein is CASSQGGQGDQPQHF. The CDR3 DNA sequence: TGTGCCAGCAGCCAAGGGGGGCAGGGGGATCAGCCCCAGCATTTT.

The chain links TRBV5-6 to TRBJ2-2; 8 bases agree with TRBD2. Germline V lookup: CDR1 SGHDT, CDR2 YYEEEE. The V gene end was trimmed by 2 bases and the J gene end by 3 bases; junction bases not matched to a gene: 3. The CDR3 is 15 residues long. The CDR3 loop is CASSFLGGDTGELFF. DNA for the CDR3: TGTGCCAGCAGCTTCCTCGGGGGGGACACCGGGGAGCTGTTTTTT.

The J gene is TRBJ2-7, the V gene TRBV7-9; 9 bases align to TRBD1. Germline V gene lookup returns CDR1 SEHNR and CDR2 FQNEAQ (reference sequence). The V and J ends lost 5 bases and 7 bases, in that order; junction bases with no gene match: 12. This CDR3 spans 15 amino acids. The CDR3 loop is CASSPDRDRASEQYF. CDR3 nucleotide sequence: TGTGCCAGCAGCCCTGATAGGGACAGGGCCTCTGAGCAGTACTTC. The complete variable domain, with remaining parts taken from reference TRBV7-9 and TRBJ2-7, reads DTGVSQNPRHKITKRGQNVTFRCDPISEHNRLYWYRQTLGQGPEFLTYFQNEAQLEKSRLLSDRFSAERPKGSFSTLEIQRTEQGDSAMYLCASSPDRDRASEQYFGPGTRLTVT.

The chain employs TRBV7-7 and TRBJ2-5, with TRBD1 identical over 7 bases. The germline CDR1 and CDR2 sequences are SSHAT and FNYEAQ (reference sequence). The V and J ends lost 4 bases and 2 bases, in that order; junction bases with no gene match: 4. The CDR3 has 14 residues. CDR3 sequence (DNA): TGTGCCAGCAGCTCGACAGGGTTGCAAGAGACCCAGTACTTC. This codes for CASSSTGLQETQYF.

The CDR3 region has the DNA TGTGCCAGTAAGATCGGGACCCCGCCGGGGGCCTACAATGAGCAGTTCTTC. Amino acids: CASKIGTPPGAYNEQFF. The chain joins TRBV19 to TRBJ2-1, with D possibly TRBD2 on 6 matching bases. Germline V CDR1 and CDR2: LNHDA, SQIVND (reference sequence). This CDR3 comprises 17 residues. Trimming cost V 7 bases and J 2 bases, with 21 bases left between them.

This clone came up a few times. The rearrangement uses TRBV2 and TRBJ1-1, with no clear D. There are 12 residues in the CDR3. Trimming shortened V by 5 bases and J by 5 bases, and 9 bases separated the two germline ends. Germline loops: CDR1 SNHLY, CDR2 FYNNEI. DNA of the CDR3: TGTGCCAGCAGTTACGTTCCGACTGAAGCTTTCTTT. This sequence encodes CASSYVPTEAFF. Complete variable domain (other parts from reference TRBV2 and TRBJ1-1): EPEVTQTPSHQVTQMGQEVILRCVPISNHLYFYWYRQILGQKVEFLVSFYNNEISEKSEIFDDQFSVERPDGSNFTLKIRSTKLEDSAMYFCASSYVPTEAFFGQGTRLTVV.

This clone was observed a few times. This chain's CDR3 is CASSYPPRESQPQHF. The DNA for the CDR3 is TGTGCCAGCAGTTACCCCCCCAGGGAGAGTCAGCCCCAGCATTTT. The rearrangement uses TRBV6-5 and TRBJ1-5, with TRBD1 as a possible D gene (5 bases). The CDR3 length is 15 residues. The V and J ends lost 2 bases and 6 bases respectively, with 14 bases between them. Germline CDR1 and CDR2: MNHEY and SVGAGI.

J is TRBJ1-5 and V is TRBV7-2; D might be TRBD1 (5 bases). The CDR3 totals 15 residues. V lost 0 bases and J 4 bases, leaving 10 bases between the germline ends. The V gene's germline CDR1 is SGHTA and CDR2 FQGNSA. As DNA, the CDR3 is TGTGCCAGCAGCTTAGCAGGGGCTATAAATCAGCCCCAGCATTTT. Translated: CASSLAGAINQPQHF.

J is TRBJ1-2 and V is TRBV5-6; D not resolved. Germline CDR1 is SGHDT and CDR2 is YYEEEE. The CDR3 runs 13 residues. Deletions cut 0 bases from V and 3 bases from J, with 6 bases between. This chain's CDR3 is CASSLVQDYGYTF. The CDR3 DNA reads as TGTGCCAGCAGCTTGGTCCAGGACTATGGCTACACCTTC.

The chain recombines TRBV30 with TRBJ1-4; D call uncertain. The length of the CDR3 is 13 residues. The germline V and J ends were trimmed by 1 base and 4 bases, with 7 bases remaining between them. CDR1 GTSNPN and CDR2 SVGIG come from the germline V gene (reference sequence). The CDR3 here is CAWSGGNNEKLFF. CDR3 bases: TGTGCCTGGAGTGGAGGGAATAATGAAAAACTGTTTTTT.

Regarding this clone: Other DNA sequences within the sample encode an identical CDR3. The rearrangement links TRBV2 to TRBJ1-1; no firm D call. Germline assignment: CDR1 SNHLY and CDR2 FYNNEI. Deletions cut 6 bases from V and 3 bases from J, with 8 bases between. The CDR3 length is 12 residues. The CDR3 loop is CASRGLYTEAFF. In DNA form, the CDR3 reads TGTGCCAGCAGAGGTCTCTACACTGAAGCTTTCTTT.

The CDR3 loop reads CASSLGIQNYGYTF. DNA of the CDR3: TGTGCCAGCAGCTTAGGCATCCAGAACTATGGCTACACCTTC. The chain links TRBV7-9 to TRBJ1-2; D is unresolved. V was cut by 1 base and J by 2 bases, with 8 bases left in between. The germline gives CDR1 SEHNR, CDR2 FQNEAQ (reference sequence). The CDR3 is made up of 14 amino acids.

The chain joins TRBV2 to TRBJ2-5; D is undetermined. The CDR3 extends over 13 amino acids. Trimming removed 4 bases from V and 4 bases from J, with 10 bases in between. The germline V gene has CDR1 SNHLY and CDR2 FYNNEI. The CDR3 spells CASSADAGETQYF. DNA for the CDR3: TGTGCCAGCAGTGCGGACGCCGGAGAGACCCAGTACTTC.

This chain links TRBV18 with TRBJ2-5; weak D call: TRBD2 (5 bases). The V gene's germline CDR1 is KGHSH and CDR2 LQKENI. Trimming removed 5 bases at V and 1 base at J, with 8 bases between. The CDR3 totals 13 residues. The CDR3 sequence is CASSSSGQETQYF. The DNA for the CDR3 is TGTGCCAGCTCAAGCAGCGGCCAAGAGACCCAGTACTTC.